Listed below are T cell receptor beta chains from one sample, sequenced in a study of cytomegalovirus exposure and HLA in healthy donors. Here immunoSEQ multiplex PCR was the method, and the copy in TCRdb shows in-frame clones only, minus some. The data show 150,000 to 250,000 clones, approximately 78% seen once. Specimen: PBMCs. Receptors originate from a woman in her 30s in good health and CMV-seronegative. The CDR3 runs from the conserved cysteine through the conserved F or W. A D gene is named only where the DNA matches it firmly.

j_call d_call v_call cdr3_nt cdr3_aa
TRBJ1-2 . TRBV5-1 TGCGCCAGCAGCTTTGAGGGTTGGGATGGCTACACCTTC CASSFEGWDGYTF
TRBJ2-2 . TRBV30 TGTGCCTGGAGGGAACTTGGGGGGATGGACACCGGGGAGCTGTTTTTT CAWRELGGMDTGELFF
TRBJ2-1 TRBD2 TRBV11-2 TGTGCCAGCAGCAGGACTAGCGGAAGCTCCTACAATGAGCAGTTCTTC CASSRTSGSSYNEQFF
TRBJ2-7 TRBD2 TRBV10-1 TGCGCCAGCAGCGCAGTCAGAGGTGGTCAGCGGGGGGTTGTGTCTGGCGAGCAGTACTTC CASSAVRGGQRGVVSGEQYF
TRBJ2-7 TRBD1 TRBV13 TGTGCCAGCAGCGCCAGGGGGACCAGCTTCTCCTACGAGCAGTACTTC CASSARGTSFSYEQYF
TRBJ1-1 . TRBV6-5 TGTGCCAGCAGTTACACCCCCACTTCGGTCACTGAAGCTTTCTTT CASSYTPTSVTEAFF
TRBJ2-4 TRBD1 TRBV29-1 TGCAGCGTTGAAGTGGGGTTGGGACAGGGTCGTCAGTTAGCCAAAAACATTCAGTACTTC CSVEVGLGQGRQLAKNIQYF
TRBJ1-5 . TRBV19 TGTGCCAGTAATTCCGGGGGGAAACAGCCCCAGCATTTT CASNSGGKQPQHF
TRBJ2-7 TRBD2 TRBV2 TGTGCCAGCAAGGGAGAAGCGGGGTTTAGTTCCTACGAGCAGTACTTC CASKGEAGFSSYEQYF
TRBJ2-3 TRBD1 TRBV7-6 TGTGCCAGCAGTCCTTACCCGAGACAGGGATACGCCGCTAGCACAGATACGCAGTATTTT CASSPYPRQGYAASTDTQYF